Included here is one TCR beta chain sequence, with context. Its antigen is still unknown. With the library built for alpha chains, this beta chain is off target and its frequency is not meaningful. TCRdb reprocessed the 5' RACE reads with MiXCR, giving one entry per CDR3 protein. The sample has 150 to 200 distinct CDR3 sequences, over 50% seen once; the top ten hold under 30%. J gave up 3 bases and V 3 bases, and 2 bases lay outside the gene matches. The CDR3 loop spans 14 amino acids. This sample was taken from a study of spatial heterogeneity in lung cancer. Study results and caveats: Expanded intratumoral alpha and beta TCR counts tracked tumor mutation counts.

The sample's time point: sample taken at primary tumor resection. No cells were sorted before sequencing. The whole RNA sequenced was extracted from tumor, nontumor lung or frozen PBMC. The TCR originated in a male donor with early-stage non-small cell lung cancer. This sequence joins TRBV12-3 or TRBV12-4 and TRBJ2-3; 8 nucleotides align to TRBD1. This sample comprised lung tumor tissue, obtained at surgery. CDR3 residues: CASSLWTGTDTQYF. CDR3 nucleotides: TGTGCCAGCAGTTTGTGGACAGGGACAGATACGCAGTATTTT.